This T cell receptor beta chain was observed in a study of cytomegalovirus exposure and HLA in healthy donors (dated by TCRdb to 2016 to 2017). Some background on the complete study: An earlier analysis of approximately 550 of the donors reported 276 Gb of sequence data and some 120 million unique TCR beta sequences from some 180 million T cells. An early release that covered 500 to 800 HLA-typed donors contained approximately 300 gigabases of sequencing data and tens of millions of unique TCR sequences. Of the 398 genotyped donors, approximately 83% fell in the genetic ancestry cluster associated with self-reported Caucasian donors. The study aimed to test whether signatures of past pathogen exposure could be identified by cataloging public T cell receptors. The study used immunosequencing to profile the T cell repertoires of approximately 630 subjects and linked those repertoires to cytomegalovirus serostatus. Along with the roughly 700-subject first cohort, a separate validation cohort of around 120 different subjects was used. High-throughput TCR immunosequencing, statistical association of individual TCRs with disease status, and machine learning were combined to predict cytomegalovirus infection status. A later analysis re-examined previously published TCR beta repertoires from over 500 donors and added high-resolution HLA genotyping to investigate patterns of TCR occurrence. Rather than using new phenotypic data, the later analysis identified candidate immune exposures from TCR beta sequences and from how often those sequences occurred across donors. An earlier analysis of 500 to 750 of the donors applied high-throughput TCR beta sequencing to assess whether each TCR beta V gene segment acted as functional or pseudogenic. Donor age, sex, ethnicity and CMV serostatus were compiled together with the repertoire data. In a later genetic analysis, genome-wide SNP genotypes for about 55% of the roughly 700 donors were used, and that subset was treated as a discovery cohort. Every repertoire in the discovery cohort had been generated on one and the same sequencing platform. HLA typing included class I and class II loci at four-digit resolution. The number of donors typed differed by locus, with roughly 620-630 for A, B, C, DRB1 and DQB1, roughly 520 for DQA1, over 600 for DPA1, and 472 for DPB1. Roughly 5 DR-DQ haplotypes were handled as single units for association and clustering, since linkage in the cohort was strong. Among several hundred genotyped donors of the cohort, an average of approximately 240,000 unique TCR beta nucleotide sequences was sequenced per donor, of which roughly 18% were non-productive. What the authors observed across the whole study: When HLA alleles, especially DR and DQ, strongly co-occurred, attributing TCR associations to individual alleles was difficult. A later genetic analysis reported fewer N-insertions in productive TCRs among donors in an Asian-associated ancestry cluster than the approximately 670-donor mean. Sequencing depth was assumed to be roughly uniform across donors in the presence/absence analyses, though that assumption may not hold. The sequencing pipeline was judged likely to have produced a cluster of highly shared sequence variants as a technical artifact. According to a later analysis, parvovirus B19, influenza, CMV and Epstein-Barr virus appeared linked to several top co-occurrence clusters. In vitro tests confirmed that three of the cytomegalovirus-associated TCR beta chains recognize cytomegalovirus antigens. In a later analysis, HLA-associated TCR beta chains were found to be more clonally expanded and to have lower generation probabilities than equally common non-associated chains. The only immune exposure information available for the cohort was CMV serostatus. An association between a missense DCLRE1C variant and V-gene and J-gene trimming of TCR beta chains was found in a later genetic analysis and replicated in an independent cohort. Because HLA typing was missing for some donors at each locus, association tests included only the typed subset. Specific HLA alleles were associated with more than 15,000 TCR beta sequences at a false discovery rate of 0.05 in a later analysis. Correlated functional status among segregating V segments might reflect linkage disequilibrium, but an unknown experimental factor could not be ruled out. According to a later analysis, most CMV-associated TCR beta chains appeared to be HLA-restricted, and the HLA associations seemed to be driven largely by CMV exposure. Some IMGT-functional V segments, including TRBV6-2 and TRBV6-3, could not be distinguished by the 87-base-pair reads and were therefore excluded. The authors suggested that the approach could potentially be generalized to other disease states and immunological phenotypes. This cohort had only TCR beta chains sequenced, and the lack of alpha or paired-chain data limited which features could be detected. Roughly 17 rarely observed V segments, including chromosome 9 orphons, were excluded from the earlier analysis of about 610 of the donors because counts were too low. In both the original and validation cohorts, the classifier was reported to diagnose cytomegalovirus status with high specificity and sensitivity. A further reported finding was that TCR beta sequences accurately predicted the HLA-A and HLA-B alleles for most subjects in the first cohort. The study gave a list of 150 to 200 TCR beta chains associated with cytomegalovirus. An earlier analysis of several hundred of the donors showed that most TCR beta V segments appeared in productive rearrangements either about 90% or about 30% of the time, which broadly matched IMGT annotations. A later analysis found that TCR association rates varied across HLA loci, with DRB1 alleles showing the most associated TCRs and HLA-C alleles the fewest. Most TCR sequences were observed very rarely across donors, whereas some public TCRs were present in many individuals.

The germline V gene sets CDR1 to MDHEN and CDR2 to SYDVKM. The germline ends are 8 bases apart after V is trimmed by 7 bases and J by 4 bases. The CDR3 numbers 12 residues from cysteine through phenylalanine. Kept here is only the CDR3 DNA, which spans 36 bases and is read in frame from base 1. The cohort consisted of 600 or so healthy bone marrow donors. At the time of sampling, every cohort member was nominally healthy, though immune exposures that went unrecorded were likely present. The donor tested CMV seropositive, placing the donor among the 290 or so seropositive members of the cohort. A peripheral blood sample was provided by each donor, and peripheral blood mononuclear cells were used for TCR beta sequencing. The Qiagen DNeasy Blood Extraction Kit was used to extract genomic DNA from the blood cell samples. With regard to this clone: Its target antigen remains unknown.

Library generation was performed with the immunoSEQ multiplex PCR assay. For the multiplex PCR, a mixture combining 60 forward primers for TCR Vbeta segments and 13 reverse primers for TCR Jbeta segments was used. Amplification of the CDR3 region of rearranged TCR beta genes was performed with a multiplex PCR assay on genomic DNA. The Illumina HiSeq System was used to sequence the amplified TCR beta libraries as 87-base-pair reads. The original methods were these. A later analysis tallied around 80 million unique TCR beta chains across the 550 to 850 repertoires, and approximately 12 million of those chains were shared by two or more donors. Raw reads were error-corrected and collapsed into unique sequences by a nearest-neighbor algorithm in which closely related sequences were merged to remove PCR and sequencing errors. Alignment of CDR3 sequences to IMGT reference sequences was used to assign V, D and J gene segments. For a sequence to be retained, at least a six-nucleotide match to both a V gene segment and a J gene segment was required. Rearrangements were classified as productive when the CDR3 lacked stop codons and remained in frame with V and J, and all other rearrangements were classified as non-productive. CDR3 was defined by IMGT convention, running from the second conserved V-encoded cysteine to the conserved J-encoded phenylalanine. The earlier analysis of roughly 590 of the donors excluded sequences that lacked an unambiguous match to a single V gene segment. An earlier analysis of a few hundred of the donors called V segments functional above 56.7% productive rearrangements and segregating when the between-donor standard deviation exceeded 5%. A statistical classification framework was built to diagnose cytomegalovirus status from the catalog of TCR beta chain sequences. In a later analysis, V and J genes were assigned by comparing TCR nucleotide sequences against IMGT/GENE-DB human TR gene sequences. In a later analysis, CDR3 sequences and most-parsimonious VDJ recombination scenarios were assigned using the TCRdist pipeline. In a later analysis, each TCR beta chain was defined by its CDR3 amino acid sequence together with its V-gene family, and reads lacking a unique V-gene family were excluded. To address suspected cross-contamination and a sequencing artifact, a later analysis removed 550 to 750 highly shared, low-generation-probability nucleotide sequences. A later analysis calculated a clonal expansion index for each public chain from normalized within-repertoire ranks of inferred template counts. A later analysis computed generation probabilities with a VDJ recombination model fitted to out-of-frame rearrangements, and checked the results against IGoR. In a later analysis, hypergeometric tests were used to score TCR-TCR, TCR-HLA and TCR-CMV co-occurrence, with a repertoire-size bias correction applied to TCR pairs. False discovery rates were estimated in a later analysis by permuting HLA or CMV assignments 20 times. In a later analysis, co-occurring TCRs were grouped using DBSCAN, and TCRdist sequence similarity was added for clustering within HLA-allele-positive subsets. Repertoires with fewer than 30,000 or more than 120,000 public chains, plus five repertoires with anomalous nucleotide sharing, were excluded from co-occurrence clustering. Here the immuneACCESS table is served through TCRdb, limited to in-frame sequences with V and J called. Missing clones are a known gap in these copies; in checked studies unresolved V genes cover under half, and the rest lacks a known reason. V, J and clone size are those of that table, while D and trimming were read from the DNA. The sample table records 150,000 or so clones. The ten largest make up 1.5% to 2% of the sample.

Sequencing was performed on PBMCs. Recombination joined TRBV28 with TRBJ2-1; the D gene is not confidently resolved. This sequence originates from a woman aged 40-49 years in good health and CMV-seropositive. For the CDR3, the sequence is CASTTPYNEQFF. The DNA sequence is as follows: TGTGCCAGCACCACACCTTACAATGAGCAGTTCTTC. This CDR3, with the reference TRBV28 and TRBJ2-1 proteins standing in past its ends, gives the full variable domain DVKVTQSSRYLVKRTGEKVFLECVQDMDHENMFWYRQDPGLGLRLIYFSYDVKMKEKGDIPEGYSVSREKKERFSLILESASTNQTSMYLCASTTPYNEQFFGPGTRLTVL.